This T cell receptor beta chain came from a study of shared clonotypes between healthy human individuals (dated by TCRdb to the early 2020s). As for the study more broadly: The cohort included three men and two women between 18 and 49 years of age. Per donor, three plates each were used for CD4 naive and CD4 memory, two for CD8 naive, and one for CD8 memory. Blood TCR repertoires of a handful of healthy adults were deeply sequenced to estimate repertoire size and the extent of clonotype sharing between individuals. Different laboratories and diverse techniques were used to prepare libraries and sequence TCR repertoires, to increase sequencing depth and limit assay-specific biases. Leukapheresis yielded between about 0.94 and 9 billion PBMCs per donor.

Comments on this clone: Its antigen remains undetermined. No base qualities exist here, and no much larger clone lies one base off it.

Using the deep immunoSEQ assay, multiplex PCR amplified TCR CDR3 regions from genomic DNA. Genomic DNA extracted from each cell subset was distributed evenly over all wells of several immunoSEQ 96-well plates, and each plate served as one replicate. For sorted subsets, approximately 190 ng of genomic DNA, equivalent to 25,000 to 35,000 T cell genomes, went into each replicate PCR. Purified libraries were measured with a Qubit 3.0 fluorometer, size-checked on a Bioanalyzer 2100, and measured again with the KAPA Library Quantification kit. Every immunoSEQ 96-well plate was sequenced on a separate single-read 150-cycle Illumina NextSeq 550 flow cell. Per the original workflow: Because only junctional sequences without quality scores were contained in the immunoSEQ output, filtering matching that applied to full-length reads could not be performed. To assign V/J genes and CDR3, sequences were annotated using PyIR, a Python wrapper for IgBLAST v1.9, with IMGT germline references. Reads were removed for weak V/J assignments (E-value above 1e-6), missing CDR3, stop codons, out-of-frame junctions, or ambiguous translated residues. V3J clonotypes were defined as sequences sharing the same inferred V gene, J gene, and CDR3 amino acid sequence. The percentage overlap between two repertoires was calculated by dividing the number of shared unique clonotypes by the size of the smaller repertoire. Repertoire richness was assessed with RTK rarefaction, the Chao1 estimator, and Recon v2.1 estimates of unobserved clonotypes. For all TCRbeta clonotypes obtained by the gDNA method from a few donors, generation probabilities were computed with OLGA. Here the immuneACCESS table is served through TCRdb, limited to in-frame sequences with V and J called. Missing clones are a known gap in these copies; in checked studies unresolved V genes cover under half, and the rest lacks a known reason. The V and J calls and the clone size are those of that table, but D and trimming were determined from the DNA. The sample contains more than 600,000 clones, around 92% of them found a single time. The ten largest clonotypes hold 24% of the sample.

CD8 naive samples were CD45RO-negative cells positively selected for CCR7, giving a CD45RA+CCR7+ population that excluded TemRA cells. The donors were healthy, HIV-negative adults who had no recently reported acute infections or vaccinations. Every donor was a Caucasian adult residing in Nashville, Tennessee, USA. After blood collection by leukapheresis, PBMCs were isolated using Ficoll-Histopaque density gradient centrifugation and then cryopreserved in the vapor phase of liquid nitrogen. Purity and quantity of every magnetically sorted T cell population were checked by analytical flow cytometry. Each sorted fraction had its genomic DNA isolated and then quantified by UV absorbance on a Nanodrop 2000c. The CDR3 sequence holds 15 residues, the cysteine and phenylalanine included. The kept DNA is CDR3 alone, 45 bases in frame from the first base. For CDR1 and CDR2, the germline V gene (reference sequence) lists MNHEY and SMNVEV. The junction shows trimming of 9 bases on V and 4 bases on J, plus 16 bases between the germline ends.

Paper-wide results and their limitations: About 5% of naive CD4, around 4% of naive CD8, roughly 2.4% of memory CD4, and 0.4% of memory CD8 clonotypes were shared across several donors. The small number of donors limited the genetic and exposure-history diversity represented. Sampling was limited to blood, and TCR repertoires in tissue likely differ from TCR repertoires in blood. Estimated clonotype richness was generally larger for naive than for memory subsets. Pairwise subsampling led to the expectation that sequencing depth would affect the degree of clonotype sharing among donors. Rarefaction of sorted-subset datasets indicated incomplete sequencing despite the large sequencing depth. Compared with non-shared clonotypes, clonotypes shared by all four sorted-subset donors had higher generation probabilities.

The V and J genes are TRBV27 and TRBJ2-6, with no confidently assigned D gene. The specimen was naive CD8+ T cells sorted from blood. The meaning of the sample's cell subset or site label: CD45RA+CCR7+. The sequence was collected from a man aged 25 to 45 in good health. Here the CDR3 is given as CASQSTRSGANVLTF. The base sequence is TGTGCCAGTCAGTCAACCAGGAGCGGGGCCAACGTCCTGACTTTC.